This T cell receptor (beta chain) was sequenced for a study of blood T cell repertoires in COVID-19. This CDR3 contains 16 residues. CDR1 and CDR2 (germline): SGHRS, YFSETQ. Trimming took 2 bases from V and 4 from J; bases not matched to a gene: 4. The method was immunoSEQ multiplex PCR; TCRdb's version includes in-frame clones alone and lacks a portion of them. The sample includes under 200,000 clones, around 90% of them seen just once. The specimen was peripheral blood. The sequence came from a man aged 45-60 years who had recovered from COVID-19. The chain recombines TRBV5-1 with TRBJ1-6; 9 positions agree with TRBD1. As DNA, the CDR3 is TGCGCCAGCAGCTTCCAGACAGGGGGGTATAATTCACCCCTCCACTTT. This codes for CASSFQTGGYNSPLHF. The full variable domain, with the rest looked up from reference TRBV5-1 and TRBJ1-6, is KAGVTQTPRYLIKTRGQQVTLSCSPISGHRSVSWYQQTPGQGLQFLFEYFSETQRNKGNFPGRFSGRQFSNSRSEMNVSTLELGDSALYLCASSFQTGGYNSPLHFGNGTRLTVT.